This record looks at one TCR beta chain sequence and its context. Antigen unknown. This sample is part of a study of T cell responses to AZD1222 COVID-19 vaccine. For the study at large: Recipients boosted at about 4 weeks or about 12 weeks are pooled.

The CDR3 runs 14 residues. CDR1 and CDR2 (germline): SGHKS, YYEKEE (reference sequence). The repertoire was sequenced with immunoSEQ multiplex PCR; TCRdb's copy has only in-frame clones and lacks some. The table lists roughly 76,000 clones, more than 70% of them singletons, with approximately 11% in the top ten. General observations from the study: After two AZD1222 doses, spike-specific TCR breadth and depth rose versus day 0. Just a handful of people given AZD1222 tested seropositive at baseline. The sample set comprised mostly white British donors with more females, and clonal diversity was possibly underestimated.

This rearrangement joins TRBV5-5 to TRBJ1-2; D perhaps matches TRBD1 (5 bases). This sequence was found in an adult in good health. The sample was peripheral blood, taken on day 0 of AZD1222 vaccination. CDR3 residues: CASKLRGTDYGYTF. The DNA for the CDR3 is TGTGCTAGTAAACTTCGGGGGACGGACTATGGCTACACCTTC.